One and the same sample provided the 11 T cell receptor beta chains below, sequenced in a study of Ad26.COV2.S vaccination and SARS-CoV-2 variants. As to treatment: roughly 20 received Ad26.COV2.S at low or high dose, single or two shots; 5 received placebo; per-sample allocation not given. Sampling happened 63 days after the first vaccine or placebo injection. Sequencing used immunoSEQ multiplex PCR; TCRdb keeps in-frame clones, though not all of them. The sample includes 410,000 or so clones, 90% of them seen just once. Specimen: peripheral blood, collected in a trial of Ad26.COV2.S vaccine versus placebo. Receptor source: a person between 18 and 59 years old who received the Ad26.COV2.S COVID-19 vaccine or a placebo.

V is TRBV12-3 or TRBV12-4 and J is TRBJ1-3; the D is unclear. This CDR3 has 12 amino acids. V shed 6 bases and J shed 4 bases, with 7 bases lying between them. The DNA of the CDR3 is TGTGCCAGCAGCCAGCTAGGAAACACCATATATTTT. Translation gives CASSQLGNTIYF.

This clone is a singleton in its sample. The CDR3 nucleotides read TGTGCCACCGGAGGAGGGCCGGAGACCCAGTACTTC. Translating it yields CATGGGPETQYF. The chain joins TRBV10-3 to TRBJ2-5, with TRBD2 as a possible D gene (6 bases). V lost 10 bases, J lost 5 bases, and 14 bases lay in between. The CDR3 is 12 amino acids. Germline-derived CDR1 and CDR2 are ENHRY and SYGVKD.

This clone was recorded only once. The DNA for the CDR3 is TGTGCCTCTGGAGGAGGGGCACCCTCCTACGAGCAGTACTTC. It is translated as CASGGGAPSYEQYF. V usage is TRBV9 and J usage is TRBJ2-7; D perhaps matches TRBD2 (6 bases). This CDR3 region has 14 residues. Germline values: CDR1 SGDLS, CDR2 YYNGEE. Trimming removed 10 bases from V and 0 bases from J, with 17 bases in between.

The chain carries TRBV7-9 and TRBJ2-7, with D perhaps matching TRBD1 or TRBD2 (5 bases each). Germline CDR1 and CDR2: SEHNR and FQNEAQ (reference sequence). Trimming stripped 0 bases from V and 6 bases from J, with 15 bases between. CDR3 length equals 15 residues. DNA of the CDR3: TGTGCCAGCAGCTTAGCTGACTACCGGCAGGGCGAGCAGTACTTC. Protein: CASSLADYRQGEQYF.

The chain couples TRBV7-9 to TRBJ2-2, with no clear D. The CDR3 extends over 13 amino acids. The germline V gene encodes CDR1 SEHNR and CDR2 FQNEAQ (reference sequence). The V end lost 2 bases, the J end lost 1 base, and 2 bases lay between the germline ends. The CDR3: CASSLMNTGELFF. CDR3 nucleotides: TGTGCCAGCAGCTTAATGAACACCGGGGAGCTGTTTTTT.

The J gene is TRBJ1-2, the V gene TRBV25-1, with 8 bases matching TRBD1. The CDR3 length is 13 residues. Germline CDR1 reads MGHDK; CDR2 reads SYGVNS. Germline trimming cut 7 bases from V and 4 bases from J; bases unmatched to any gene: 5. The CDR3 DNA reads TGTGCCAGCACTAGACAGGGGACCTATGGCTACACCTTC. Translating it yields CASTRQGTYGYTF.

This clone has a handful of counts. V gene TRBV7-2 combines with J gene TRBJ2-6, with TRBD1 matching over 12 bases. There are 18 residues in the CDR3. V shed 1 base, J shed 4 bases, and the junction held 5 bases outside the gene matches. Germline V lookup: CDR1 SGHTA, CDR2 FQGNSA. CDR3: CASSLGGTGGSGANVLTF. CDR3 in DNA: TGTGCCAGCAGCTTAGGCGGGACAGGGGGCTCCGGGGCCAACGTCCTGACTTTC.

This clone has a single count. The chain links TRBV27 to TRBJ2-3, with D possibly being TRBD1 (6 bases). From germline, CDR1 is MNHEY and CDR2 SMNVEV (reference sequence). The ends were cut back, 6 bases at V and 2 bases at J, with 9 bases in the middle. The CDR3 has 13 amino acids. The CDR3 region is CASSYRATDTQYF. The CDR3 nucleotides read TGTGCCAGCAGCTACAGGGCCACAGATACGCAGTATTTT.

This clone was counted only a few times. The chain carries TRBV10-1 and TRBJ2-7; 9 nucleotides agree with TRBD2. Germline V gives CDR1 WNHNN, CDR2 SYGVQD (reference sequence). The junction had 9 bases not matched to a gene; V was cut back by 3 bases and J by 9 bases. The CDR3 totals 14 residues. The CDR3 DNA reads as TGCGCCAGCAGTGAAAACCCTAGCGGGATTGTGCAGTACTTC. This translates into CASSENPSGIVQYF.

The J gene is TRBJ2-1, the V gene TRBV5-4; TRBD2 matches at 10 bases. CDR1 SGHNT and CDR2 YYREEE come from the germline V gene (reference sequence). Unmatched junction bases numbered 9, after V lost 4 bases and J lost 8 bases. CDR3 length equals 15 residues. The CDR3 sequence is CASSHAGTSVYEQFF. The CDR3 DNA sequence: TGTGCCAGCAGCCACGCCGGGACTAGCGTTTATGAGCAGTTCTTC.

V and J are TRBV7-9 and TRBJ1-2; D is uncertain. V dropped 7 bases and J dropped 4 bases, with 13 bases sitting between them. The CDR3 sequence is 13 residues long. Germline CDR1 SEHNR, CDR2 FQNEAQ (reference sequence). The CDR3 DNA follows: TGTGCCAGCATGGATTTGGGGTTCTATGGCTACACCTTC. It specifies CASMDLGFYGYTF.